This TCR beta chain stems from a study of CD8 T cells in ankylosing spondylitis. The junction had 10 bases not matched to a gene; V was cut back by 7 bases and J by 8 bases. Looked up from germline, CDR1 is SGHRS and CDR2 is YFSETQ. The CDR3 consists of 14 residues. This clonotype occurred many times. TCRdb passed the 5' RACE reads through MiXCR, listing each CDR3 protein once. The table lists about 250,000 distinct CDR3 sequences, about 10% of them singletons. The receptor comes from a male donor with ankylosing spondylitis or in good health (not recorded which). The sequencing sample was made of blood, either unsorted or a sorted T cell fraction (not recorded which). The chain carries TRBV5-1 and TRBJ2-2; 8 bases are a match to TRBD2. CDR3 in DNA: TGCGCCAGCCAGGGACTAGTCGTGGCTGGGGAGCTGTTTTTT. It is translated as CASQGLVVAGELFF.